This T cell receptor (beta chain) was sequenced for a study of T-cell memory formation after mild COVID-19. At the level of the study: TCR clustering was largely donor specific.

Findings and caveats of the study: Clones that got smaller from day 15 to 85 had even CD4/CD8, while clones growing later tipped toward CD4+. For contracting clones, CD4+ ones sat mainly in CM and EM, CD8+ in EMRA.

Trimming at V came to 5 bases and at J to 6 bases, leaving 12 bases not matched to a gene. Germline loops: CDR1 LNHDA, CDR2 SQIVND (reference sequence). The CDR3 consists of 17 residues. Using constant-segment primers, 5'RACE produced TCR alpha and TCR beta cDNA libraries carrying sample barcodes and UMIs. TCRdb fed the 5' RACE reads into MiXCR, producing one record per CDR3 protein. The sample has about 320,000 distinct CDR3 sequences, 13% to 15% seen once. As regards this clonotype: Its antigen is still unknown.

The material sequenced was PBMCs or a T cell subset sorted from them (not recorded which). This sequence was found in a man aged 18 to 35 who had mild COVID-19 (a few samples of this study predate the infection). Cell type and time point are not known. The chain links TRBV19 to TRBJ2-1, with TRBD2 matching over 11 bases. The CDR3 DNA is TGTGCCAGTAGTCCCGAACCCCTAGCGGGGGGCATCAATGAGCAGTTCTTC. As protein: CASSPEPLAGGINEQFF.